Presented here are 19 T cell receptor beta chains from one specimen sequenced in a study of response to subunit inactivated influenza vaccine. TCRdb processed the RT-PCR reads anew with MiXCR; each CDR3 protein has one entry. The sample has about 160,000 distinct CDR3 sequences; roughly 11% are singletons. This specimen consisted of non-naive T cells sorted from PBMCs, obtained about 40 days after vaccination. The receptors stem from a man between 45 and 60 years old who received an inactivated influenza vaccine.

This clonotype was recorded a few times. The chain joins TRBV7-2 to TRBJ2-3; D is uncertain. The CDR3 spans 17 residues. CDR1 and CDR2 from the germline V gene are SGHTA and FQGNSA. V was pared by 0 bases and J by 2 bases, with 15 bases between. The CDR3 DNA sequence: TGTGCCAGCAGCTTAGCGCGAGCGACGGTACTCACAGATACGCAGTATTTT. This gives the protein CASSLARATVLTDTQYF.

J is TRBJ2-3 and V is TRBV2; D perhaps matches TRBD2 (5 bases). Between the trimmed V and J ends, which lost 7 bases and 2 bases, there was a span of 10 bases. The CDR3 contains 13 residues. Germline V gene data show CDR1 as SNHLY and CDR2 as FYNNEI. CDR3 sequence (DNA): TGTGCCAGCAACGGGGATAACACAGATACGCAGTATTTT. Residues: CASNGDNTDTQYF.

This clonotype came up many times. V is TRBV6-2 or TRBV6-3 and J is TRBJ2-7; TRBD2 matches at 12 bases. CDR1 and CDR2 (germline): MNHEY, SVGEGT. The J segment lost 3 bases and the V segment lost 0 bases, leaving 9 bases of the junction unmatched. CDR3 length: 18 amino acids. The CDR3 DNA reads as TGTGCCAGCAGTTACTCACTAGCGGGGGGCCGTATCGACTACGAGCAGTACTTC. Translation gives CASSYSLAGGRIDYEQYF.

The V gene is TRBV5-1, the J gene TRBJ1-6; D ambiguous. Trimming shortened V by 0 bases and J by 10 bases, and 17 bases separated the two germline ends. Germline loops: CDR1 SGHRS, CDR2 YFSETQ. CDR3 length: 16 residues. For the CDR3, the DNA is TGCGCCAGCAGCTTGGGACCCGCAACAAAGGCCTCACCCCTCCACTTT. This encodes CASSLGPATKASPLHF.

This clonotype was seen a few times. J is TRBJ2-7 and V is TRBV20-1, with D possibly being TRBD2 (6 bases). The V and J ends lost 1 base and 5 bases respectively, with 15 bases between them. There are 14 residues in the CDR3. Germline assignment: CDR1 DFQATT and CDR2 SNEGSKA (reference sequence). The CDR3 DNA is TGCAGTGCTAGAGTTTTAGCGGAATTAGACGAGCAGTACTTC. Translation: CSARVLAELDEQYF.

The chain recombines TRBV28 with TRBJ2-2, with 9 positions matching TRBD1. The CDR3 contains 16 residues. The V segment lost 1 base and the J segment 5 bases; nucleotides outside the gene matches: 5. The germline gives CDR1 MDHEN, CDR2 SYDVKM. CDR3 protein: CASSLYGQGRTGELFF. The CDR3 coding sequence is TGTGCCAGCAGTTTATACGGACAGGGGCGAACCGGGGAGCTGTTTTTT.

This clonotype was detected only a few times. The V gene is TRBV20-1, the J gene TRBJ2-3, with TRBD2 matching 10 bases. This CDR3 has 16 amino acids. Germline assignment: CDR1 DFQATT and CDR2 SNEGSKA (reference sequence). V was clipped by 1 base and J by 0 bases; unmatched bases: 4. The CDR3 region is CSARGGLAESTDTQYF. The CDR3 coding sequence is TGCAGTGCTAGAGGAGGACTAGCGGAAAGCACAGATACGCAGTATTTT.

This clonotype has more than one count but fewer than ten. The chain carries TRBV5-4 and TRBJ1-1, with D possibly matching TRBD1 (6 bases). The CDR3 contains 15 residues. From germline, CDR1 is SGHNT and CDR2 YYREEE (reference sequence). Trimming pared 2 bases from V and 2 bases from J, leaving 13 bases between. The CDR3 DNA reads as TGTGCCAGCAGCTTCCCGGGACAAAGAAACACTGAAGCTTTCTTT. Translating gives CASSFPGQRNTEAFF. The entire variable domain, with the rest obtained from reference TRBV5-4 and TRBJ1-1, is as follows: ETGVTQSPTHLIKTRGQQVTLRCSSQSGHNTVSWYQQALGQGPQFIFQYYREEENGRGNFPPRFSGLQFPNYSSELNVNALELDDSALYLCASSFPGQRNTEAFFGQGTRLTVV.

The J gene is TRBJ2-5, the V gene TRBV18; TRBD2 agrees at 14 bases. Germline values: CDR1 KGHSH, CDR2 LQKENI. The J segment lost 3 bases and the V segment lost 4 bases, leaving 7 bases of the junction unmatched. The CDR3 consists of 17 residues. CDR3 sequence: CASSRGTSGSGEETQYF. Written as DNA, the CDR3 is TGTGCCAGCTCACGAGGGACTAGCGGGAGCGGGGAAGAGACCCAGTACTTC.

This clonotype has only a few counts. The rearrangement joins TRBV20-1 to TRBJ2-1, with D possibly matching TRBD1 (5 bases). CDR3 length: 13 amino acids. The germline V gene encodes CDR1 DFQATT and CDR2 SNEGSKA (reference sequence). The germline V and J ends were trimmed by 0 bases and 6 bases, with 9 bases remaining between them. The CDR3 bases are TGCAGTGCTAGAGATGGGGCTCTCAATGAGCAGTTCTTC. Amino acid sequence: CSARDGALNEQFF.

With regard to this clonotype: The junction shows a germline mismatch at one end, possibly a read error. J is TRBJ2-2 and V is TRBV11-3, with D perhaps matching TRBD2 (7 bases). Per the germline V gene, CDR1 is SGHNT and CDR2 is YENEEA. The CDR3 has 15 residues. The DNA of the CDR3 is TGTGCCAGCAGCTTGGGATTCGGGGGGCGCGGGAAGCTGTTTTTT. It specifies CASSLGFGGRGKLFF.

This clonotype was seen only a few times. The chain recombines TRBV5-1 with TRBJ1-4; D is uncertain. The V and J ends lost 0 bases and 5 bases respectively, with 8 bases between them. The germline V gene has CDR1 SGHRS and CDR2 YFSETQ. CDR3 length: 14 amino acids. CDR3 bases: TGCGCCAGCAGCTTGGGTCAGATAAATGAAAAACTGTTTTTT. It encodes CASSLGQINEKLFF.

There are a few counts of this clonotype. The genes are TRBV20-1 and TRBJ2-4; no clear D gene. The V gene lost 7 bases and the J gene lost 1 base, with 5 bases spanning the gap. In germline, CDR1 is DFQATT, CDR2 SNEGSKA (reference sequence). The CDR3 spans 11 residues. The chain's CDR3 is CSVFAKNIQYF. The CDR3 DNA sequence: TGCAGTGTGTTTGCCAAAAACATTCAGTACTTC.

This clonotype was seen only a few times. The chain joins TRBV6-5 to TRBJ1-5; 7 nucleotides match TRBD1. The CDR3 runs 15 residues. Germline V gene lookup returns CDR1 MNHEY and CDR2 SVGAGI. V gave up 7 bases and J gave up 0 bases; unmatched junction bases: 6. CDR3: CASTLTGFSNQPQHF. CDR3 coding DNA: TGTGCCAGCACGTTGACAGGGTTTAGCAATCAGCCCCAGCATTTT.

This clonotype has only a few counts. The chain couples TRBV20-1 to TRBJ1-6, with D perhaps TRBD1 (6 bases). This CDR3 region has 15 residues. With 6 bases removed from V and 9 bases from J, the gap between germline ends came to 21 bases. The germline V gene encodes CDR1 DFQATT and CDR2 SNEGSKA (reference sequence). The CDR3 coding sequence is TGCAGTGCAAGGATTCGGACAGCAAACTTTTCACCCCTCCACTTT. Translating gives CSARIRTANFSPLHF.

This clonotype was seen a handful of times. The chain uses TRBV7-2 and TRBJ2-1, with TRBD2 matching 9 bases. Germline V lookup: CDR1 SGHTA, CDR2 FQGNSA. The CDR3 spans 17 residues. V was pared by 10 bases and J by 7 bases, with 20 bases of the junction left unmatched. For the CDR3, the DNA is TGTGCCACCGCCCTTGGCCGAATGCGGGGGGGTCGGAATGAGCAGTTCTTC. This translates into CATALGRMRGGRNEQFF.

This chain uses TRBV7-2 with TRBJ2-7; the D is unclear. V was shortened by 6 bases and J by 6 bases, with 9 bases between the two germline ends. The CDR3 extends over 11 amino acids. Looked up from germline, CDR1 is SGHTA and CDR2 is FQGNSA. The CDR3 sequence: CASSIVGEQYF. In DNA form, the CDR3 reads TGTGCCAGCAGTATTGTCGGCGAGCAGTACTTC.

This clonotype was recorded many times. The chain is built from TRBV12-3 or TRBV12-4 and TRBJ1-5; no reliable D call. There are 13 residues in the CDR3. V was pared by 5 bases and J by 9 bases, with 14 bases between. CDR3 nucleotides: TGTGCCAGCAGTACAACGACGGACCGGCCCCAGCATTTT. Protein sequence: CASSTTTDRPQHF.

This clonotype was seen a few times. The CDR3 loop is CASSYSLEAFF. In DNA form, the CDR3 reads TGTGCCAGCAGTTACTCCCTTGAAGCTTTCTTT. V gene TRBV6-6 combines with J gene TRBJ1-1, with no clear D. Trimming took off 0 bases at V and 7 bases at J, with 3 bases between the two ends. CDR1 and CDR2 from the germline V gene are MNHNY and SVGAGI (reference sequence). The CDR3 extends over 11 amino acids.